This T cell receptor (beta chain) was captured in a study of PD-1 blockade in classical Hodgkin lymphoma. About the study: The nivolumab dose that patients received was 3 mg/kg, given intravenously every 2 weeks.

The V end lost 5 bases, the J end lost 2 bases, and 10 bases lay between the germline ends. The CDR3 spans 13 residues. CDR1 and CDR2 from the germline V gene are SGHNT and YYREEE (reference sequence). This clone was detected a few times. Its target is not known. Whole-study results and caveats: Patients newly diagnosed and complete responders had comparable baseline diversity. Any patient who commenced nivolumab under 1 year after ASCT was excluded. Newly diagnosed patients reportedly trailed healthy donors in baseline TCR diversity.

Generated by immunoSEQ multiplex PCR, the TCRdb table keeps only in-frame clones and is missing some. The sample lists tens of thousands of clones; about 70% were seen once. Time point denoted: cycle 4 day 1 (C4D1), after around six weeks of nivolumab. Each patient relapsed following autologous stem cell transplantation, and prior brentuximab vedotin exposure differed. With magnetic negative selection, CD4+ T cells were purified from PBMCs that had been thawed. The sequence came from a human donor with classical Hodgkin lymphoma. The material was CD4+ T cells from blood, obtained before the fourth cycle of nivolumab. The rearrangement joins TRBV5-4 to TRBJ1-1, with D unclear. CDR3 in DNA: TGTGCCAGCAGAAAGACCCTAAACACTGAAGCTTTCTTT. Residues: CASRKTLNTEAFF.